Presented here are 17 T cell receptor beta chains from one specimen sequenced in a study of CXCR3-negative and CXCR3-positive naive CD8 T cells. 5' RACE that incorporated UMI labels was used to prepare the TRB cDNA libraries. TCRdb reprocessed the 5' RACE reads and reports one entry per CDR3 protein, with no DNA. This table lists around 29,000 distinct CDR3 sequences. The source material was memory CD8+ T cells from blood. These receptors were collected from a human donor in good health. Some clones in this sample may be carry-over from other donors' samples.

The chain is built from TRBV7-3 and TRBJ2-4; TCRdb names TRBD1, which stays unverified in the absence of DNA. Germline lookup yields CDR1 SGHTA and CDR2 FQGTGA. CDR3 size: 16 residues. CDR3 amino acids: CASSTPRTLAKNIQYF.

The chain recombines TRBV7-9 with TRBJ2-7; lacking DNA, the TRBD1 call made by TCRdb goes unchecked. This CDR3 is 16 amino acids long. The germline gives CDR1 SEHNR, CDR2 FQNEAQ (reference sequence). The CDR3 sequence: CASSVTTGGKENEQYF.

The chain combines TRBV7-9 with TRBJ1-2; lacking DNA, the TRBD1 call made by TCRdb goes unchecked. CDR3 size: 14 residues. From germline, CDR1 is SEHNR and CDR2 FQNEAQ (reference sequence). CDR3 amino acids: CASSLNTGDYGYTF.

The V and J genes are TRBV27 and TRBJ2-1; the TCRdb call, TRBD2, lacks DNA for checking. Germline-derived CDR1 and CDR2 are MNHEY and SMNVEV (reference sequence). This CDR3 region has 14 residues. CDR3 sequence reads: CASSLRTSGNEQFF.

The chain combines TRBV6-4 with TRBJ2-2. CDR1 MRHNA and CDR2 SNTAGT come from the germline V gene. This CDR3 is 14 amino acids long. This chain's CDR3 is CASSEYRNTGELFF.

The rearrangement links TRBV18 to TRBJ2-6. The CDR3 runs to 16 residues. Germline assignment: CDR1 KGHSH and CDR2 LQKENI. CDR3 region: CASSRKRISGANVLTF.

The CDR3 sequence: CASSQERGSGANVLTF. The V gene is TRBV4-3, the J gene TRBJ2-6. The CDR3 is 16 residues long. Germline CDR1 LGHNA, CDR2 YSLEER.

The chain employs TRBV4-3 and TRBJ2-2; the TCRdb call, TRBD1, lacks DNA for checking. The CDR3 consists of 16 residues. From germline, CDR1 is LGHNA and CDR2 YSLEER. Here the CDR3 reads CASSQDGAGTAGELFF.

V usage is TRBV15 and J usage is TRBJ2-3; the TCRdb call, TRBD2, lacks DNA for checking. The CDR3 spans 16 residues. From germline, CDR1 is LNHNV and CDR2 YYDKDF (reference sequence). CDR3 sequence reads: CATSPRSGRSTDTQYF.

The gene calls are TRBV4-3 and TRBJ2-3; the D call from TCRdb, TRBD1, cannot be confirmed without DNA. Germline CDR1 reads LGHNA; CDR2 reads YSLEER. This CDR3 is built from 17 residues. This CDR3 reads CASSQVFLQAGTDTQYF.

V is TRBV15 and J is TRBJ2-1; TCRdb's assignment of TRBD2 cannot be checked, as there is no DNA. The CDR3 is 15 amino acids. CDR1 and CDR2 from the germline V gene are LNHNV and YYDKDF (reference sequence). CDR3 sequence reads: CATSKLAEVLTEQFF.

The chain couples TRBV29-1 to TRBJ1-5. CDR1 and CDR2 (germline): SQVTM, ANQGSEA. This CDR3 has 13 amino acids. The CDR3 region is CSVEAKEGQPQHF.

The genes are TRBV12-3 or TRBV12-4 and TRBJ2-3; as DNA is missing, the TRBD1 call by TCRdb cannot be tested. The CDR3 has 14 amino acids. The CDR3: CASSPPSDADTQYF.

Frequency places this clonotype as medium-sized. The V gene is TRBV20-1, the J gene TRBJ2-7. The CDR3 runs to 15 residues. Germline-derived CDR1 and CDR2 are DFQATT and SNEGSKA (reference sequence). This CDR3 reads CSARFPSGDHYEQYF.

The chain uses TRBV29-1 and TRBJ1-1. The CDR3 runs to 12 residues. Germline V gene lookup returns CDR1 SQVTM and CDR2 ANQGSEA. The CDR3 region is CSALLGDQRAFF. The variable domain in full, completed from reference TRBV29-1 and TRBJ1-1, reads SAVISQKPSRDICQRGTSLTIQCQVDSQVTMMFWYRQQPGQSLTLIATANQGSEATYESGFVIDKFPISRPNLTFSTLTVSNMSPEDSSIYLCSALLGDQRAFFGQGTRLTVV.

This chain joins TRBV29-1 and TRBJ2-1; the D call from TCRdb, TRBD2, cannot be confirmed without DNA. CDR1 is SQVTM and CDR2 is ANQGSEA in the germline V gene. The CDR3 has 13 residues. CDR3: CSVELASYNEQFF.

The chain joins TRBV27 to TRBJ1-1; the TCRdb call, TRBD1, lacks DNA for checking. The CDR3 length is 14 residues. Germline V gives CDR1 MNHEY, CDR2 SMNVEV (reference sequence). CDR3 amino acids: CASSPLLSNTEAFF.